This T cell receptor beta chain is from a study of blood T cell repertoires in COVID-19. For the study at large: Samples representing acute and convalescent COVID-19 were sourced from the United States, Italy and Spain. PBMCs, B-cell-depleted T cells, or T cells provided the cDNA or gDNA that made up the material.

Losses at the gene ends were 1 base for V and 0 bases for J; bases not matched to a gene: 8. The germline CDR1 and CDR2 sequences are SGHRS and YFSETQ. The CDR3 is 17 residues long. This clone was picked up one time. Methods used by the authors: Reference gene primer amplification gave nucleated cell count estimates. The repertoire was sequenced with immunoSEQ multiplex PCR; TCRdb's copy has only in-frame clones and lacks some. D and trimming were read from the DNA, whereas the V and J calls and clone size are those reported in that table. Here the sample spans under 70,000 clones, 75% to 95% being singletons.

V is TRBV5-1 and J is TRBJ2-3; TRBD2 aligns across 7 bases. The sample comprised peripheral blood. The sequence derives from a human donor with active COVID-19. The donor label of this sample is uncertain. CDR3 residues: CASSLTLLAASTDTQYF. The CDR3 DNA sequence: TGCGCCAGCAGCTTGACTCTCCTAGCGGCTAGCACAGATACGCAGTATTTT.